Presented here are 4 T cell receptor beta chains from one specimen sequenced in a study of identical twins. TCRdb re-analysed the 5' RACE reads in MiXCR, keeping a single row per CDR3 protein. The data contain a few hundred thousand distinct CDR3 sequences, about 13% of them seen just once; the ten biggest clones take up roughly 4.2%. The sample also formed part of further work on yellow fever vaccine responses in identical twins.

The sample was memory (CD45RO+) T cells sorted from blood. The receptors originated from a woman in her late teens or twenties in good health.

In this sample, this clonotype turned up many times. This chain joins TRBV10-3 and TRBJ1-1; 7 nucleotides align to TRBD1. The CDR3 is 13 residues long. Per germline, CDR1 ENHRY and CDR2 SYGVKD. V shed 6 bases, J shed 1 base, and the junction held 2 bases outside the gene matches. The CDR3 DNA reads TGTGCCATCAGAGCAGGGGGGAACACTGAAGCTTTCTTT. Amino acids: CAIRAGGNTEAFF.

The sample holds a few counts of this clonotype. Here the CDR3 reads CSARASGGETQYF. In DNA, the CDR3 is TGCAGTGCTAGAGCTAGCGGGGGGGAGACCCAGTACTTC. J is TRBJ2-5 and V is TRBV20-1, with 11 bases that match TRBD2. In germline, CDR1 is DFQATT, CDR2 SNEGSKA (reference sequence). Germline trimming cut 1 base from V and 5 bases from J; bases unmatched to any gene: 0. This CDR3 region has 13 residues.

The V gene is TRBV5-1, the J gene TRBJ2-1; 9 bases agree with TRBD2. The CDR3 covers 15 residues. J gave up 6 bases and V 4 bases, and 8 bases lay outside the gene matches. In germline, CDR1 is SGHRS, CDR2 YFSETQ. The chain's CDR3 is CASSGSGLAANEQFF. The CDR3 DNA reads TGCGCCAGCAGCGGGTCGGGACTAGCTGCCAATGAGCAGTTCTTC. The full variable domain, rest sourced from reference TRBV5-1 and TRBJ2-1, is KAGVTQTPRYLIKTRGQQVTLSCSPISGHRSVSWYQQTPGQGLQFLFEYFSETQRNKGNFPGRFSGRQFSNSRSEMNVSTLELGDSALYLCASSGSGLAANEQFFGPGTRLTVL.

In this sample, this clonotype turned up a few times. V is TRBV5-1 and J is TRBJ2-4; D ambiguous. V was clipped by 1 base and J by 3 bases, with 11 bases between them. The CDR3 covers 15 residues. Germline V gene lookup returns CDR1 SGHRS and CDR2 YFSETQ. The CDR3 protein is CASSLLSGDKNIQYF. CDR3 sequence (DNA): TGCGCCAGCAGCTTGCTCAGTGGGGACAAAAACATTCAGTACTTC.